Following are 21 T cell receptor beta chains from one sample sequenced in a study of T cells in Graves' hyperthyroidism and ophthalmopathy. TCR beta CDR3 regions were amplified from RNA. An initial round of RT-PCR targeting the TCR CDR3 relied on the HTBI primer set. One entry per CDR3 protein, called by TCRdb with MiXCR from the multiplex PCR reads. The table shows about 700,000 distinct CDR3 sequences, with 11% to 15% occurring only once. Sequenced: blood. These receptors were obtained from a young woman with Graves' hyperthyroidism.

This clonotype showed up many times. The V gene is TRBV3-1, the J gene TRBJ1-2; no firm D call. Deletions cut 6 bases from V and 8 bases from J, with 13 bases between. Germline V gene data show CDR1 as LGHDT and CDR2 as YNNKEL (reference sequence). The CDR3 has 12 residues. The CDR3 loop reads CASRNWESGYTF. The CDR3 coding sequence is TGTGCCAGCAGGAACTGGGAGTCGGGCTACACCTTC.

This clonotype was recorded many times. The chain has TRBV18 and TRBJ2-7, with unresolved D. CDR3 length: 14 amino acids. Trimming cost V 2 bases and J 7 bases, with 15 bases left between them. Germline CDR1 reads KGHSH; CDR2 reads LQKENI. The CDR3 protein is CASSPALSVGEQYF. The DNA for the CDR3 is TGTGCCAGCTCACCAGCCCTTTCGGTGGGGGAGCAGTACTTC.

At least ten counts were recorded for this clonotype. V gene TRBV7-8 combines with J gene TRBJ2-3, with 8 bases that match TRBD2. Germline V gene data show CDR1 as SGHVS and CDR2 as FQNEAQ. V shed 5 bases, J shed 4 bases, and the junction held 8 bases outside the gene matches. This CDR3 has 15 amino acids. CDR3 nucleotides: TGTGCCAGCAGCACCGGGACTAGTGACGCAGATACGCAGTATTTT. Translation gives CASSTGTSDADTQYF.

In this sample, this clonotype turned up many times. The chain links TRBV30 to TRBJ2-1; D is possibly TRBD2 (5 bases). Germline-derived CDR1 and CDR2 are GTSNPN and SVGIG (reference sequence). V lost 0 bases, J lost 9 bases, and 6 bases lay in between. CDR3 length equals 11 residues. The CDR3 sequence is CAWSVRGEQFF. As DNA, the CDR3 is TGTGCCTGGAGTGTACGGGGTGAGCAGTTCTTC.

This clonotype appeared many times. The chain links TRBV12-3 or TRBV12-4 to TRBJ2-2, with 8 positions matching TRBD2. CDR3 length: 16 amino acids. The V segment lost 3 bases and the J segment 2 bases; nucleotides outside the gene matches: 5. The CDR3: CASSFYSGRNTGELFF. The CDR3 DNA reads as TGTGCCAGCAGTTTCTACAGCGGGAGAAACACCGGGGAGCTGTTTTTT.

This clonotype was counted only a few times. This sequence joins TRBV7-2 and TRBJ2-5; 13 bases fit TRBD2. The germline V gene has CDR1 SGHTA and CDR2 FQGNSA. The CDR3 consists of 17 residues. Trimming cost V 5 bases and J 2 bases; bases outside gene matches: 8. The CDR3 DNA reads TGTGCCAGCAGCCTGGGACTACTAGCGGGAGGGCAAGAGACCCAGTACTTC. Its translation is CASSLGLLAGGQETQYF. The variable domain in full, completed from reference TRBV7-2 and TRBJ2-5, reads GAGVSQSPSNKVTEKGKDVELRCDPISGHTALYWYRQSLGQGLEFLIYFQGNSAPDKSGLPSDRFSAERTGGSVSTLTIQRTQQEDSAVYLCASSLGLLAGGQETQYFGPGTRLLVL.

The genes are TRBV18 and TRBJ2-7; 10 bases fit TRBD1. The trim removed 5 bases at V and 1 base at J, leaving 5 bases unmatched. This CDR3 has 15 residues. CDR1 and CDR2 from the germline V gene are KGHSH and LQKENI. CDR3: CASSKGQGESYEQYF. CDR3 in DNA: TGTGCCAGCTCAAAAGGACAGGGGGAATCCTACGAGCAGTACTTC. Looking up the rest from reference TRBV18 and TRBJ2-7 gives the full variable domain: NAGVMQNPRHLVRRRGQEARLRCSPMKGHSHVYWYRQLPEEGLKFMVYLQKENIIDESGMPKERFSAEFPKEGPSILRIQQVVRGDSAAYFCASSKGQGESYEQYFGPGTRLTVT.

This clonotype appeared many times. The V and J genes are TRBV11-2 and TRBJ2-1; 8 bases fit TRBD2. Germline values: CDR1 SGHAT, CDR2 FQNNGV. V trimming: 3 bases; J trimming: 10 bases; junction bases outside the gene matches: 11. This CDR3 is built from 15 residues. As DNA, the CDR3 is TGTGCCAGCAGCTTTGGGGCGGGAGGTTTGTTGGAGCAGTTCTTC. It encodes CASSFGAGGLLEQFF.

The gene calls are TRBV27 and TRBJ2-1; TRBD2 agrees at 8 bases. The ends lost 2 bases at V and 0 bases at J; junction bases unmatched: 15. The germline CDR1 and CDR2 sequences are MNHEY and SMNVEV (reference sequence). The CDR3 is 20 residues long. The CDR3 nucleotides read TGTGCCAGCAGTTTACTCCCTAGCGGGCTACCACTACTCTCCTACAATGAGCAGTTCTTC. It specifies CASSLLPSGLPLLSYNEQFF.

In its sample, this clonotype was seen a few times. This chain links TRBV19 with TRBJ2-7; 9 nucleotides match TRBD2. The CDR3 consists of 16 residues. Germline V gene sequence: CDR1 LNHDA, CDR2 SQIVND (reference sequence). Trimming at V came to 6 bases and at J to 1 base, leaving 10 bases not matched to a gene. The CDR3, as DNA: TGTGCCAGTAGCCCTCTTAGCGGGAGCCTTTCCTACGAGCAGTACTTC. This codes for CASSPLSGSLSYEQYF.

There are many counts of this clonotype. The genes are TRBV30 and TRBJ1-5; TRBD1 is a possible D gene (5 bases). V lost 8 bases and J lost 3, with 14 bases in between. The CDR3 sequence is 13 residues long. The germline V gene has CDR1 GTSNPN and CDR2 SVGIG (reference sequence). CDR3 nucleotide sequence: TGTGCCGAAGGGCCAGGGATCAATCAGCCCCAGCATTTT. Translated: CAEGPGINQPQHF.

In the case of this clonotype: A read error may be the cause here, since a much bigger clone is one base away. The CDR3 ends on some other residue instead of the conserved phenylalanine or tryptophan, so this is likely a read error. The CDR3 here is CASSQYGLAGSYNEQFL. CDR3 bases: TGTGCCAGCAGTCAATACGGACTAGCGGGATCCTACAATGAGCAGTTCCTC. The genes are TRBV2 and TRBJ2-1; 12 bases fit TRBD2. Germline CDR1 SNHLY, CDR2 FYNNEI. The CDR3 length is 17 residues. V shed 5 bases and J 1 base; nucleotides not matched to a gene: 6.

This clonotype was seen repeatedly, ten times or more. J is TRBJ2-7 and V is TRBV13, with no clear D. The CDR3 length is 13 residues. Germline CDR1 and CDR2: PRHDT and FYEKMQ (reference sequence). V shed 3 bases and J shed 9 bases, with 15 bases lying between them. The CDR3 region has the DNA TGTGCCAGCAGCTTTCACCGGGCCGCCGGGCAGTACTTC. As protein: CASSFHRAAGQYF.

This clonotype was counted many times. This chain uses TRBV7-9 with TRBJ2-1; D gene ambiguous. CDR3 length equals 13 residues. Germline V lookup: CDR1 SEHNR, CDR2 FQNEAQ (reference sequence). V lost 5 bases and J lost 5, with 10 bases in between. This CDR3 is CASSHHSNNEQFF. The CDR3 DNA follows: TGTGCCAGCAGCCATCACTCGAACAATGAGCAGTTCTTC.

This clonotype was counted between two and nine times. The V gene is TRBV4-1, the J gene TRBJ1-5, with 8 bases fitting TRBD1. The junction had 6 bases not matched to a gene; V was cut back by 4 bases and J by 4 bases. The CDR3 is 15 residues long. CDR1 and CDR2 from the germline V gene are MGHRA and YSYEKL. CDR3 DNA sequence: TGCGCCAGCAGCCTCGGACAGGGCGAAAATCAGCCCCAGCATTTT. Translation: CASSLGQGENQPQHF.

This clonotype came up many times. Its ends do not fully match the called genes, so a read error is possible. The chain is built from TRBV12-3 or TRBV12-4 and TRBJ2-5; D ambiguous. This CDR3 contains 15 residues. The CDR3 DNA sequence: TGTGCCAGCAGCTTAGTCGCCATCCGAGTGGAGACCCAGTACTTC. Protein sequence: CASSLVAIRVETQYF.

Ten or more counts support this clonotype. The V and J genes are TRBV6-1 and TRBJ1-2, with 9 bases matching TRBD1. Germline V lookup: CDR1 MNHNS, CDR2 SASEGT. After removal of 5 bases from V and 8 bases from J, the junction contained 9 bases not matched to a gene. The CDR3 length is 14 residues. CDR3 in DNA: TGTGCCAGCAGTTATCAGGACAGGGGAGGGGGCTACACCTTC. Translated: CASSYQDRGGGYTF.

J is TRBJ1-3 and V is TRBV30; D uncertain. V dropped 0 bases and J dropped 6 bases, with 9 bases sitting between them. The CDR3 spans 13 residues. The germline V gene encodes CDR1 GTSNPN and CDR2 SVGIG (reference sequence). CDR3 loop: CAWSVYSQNTIYF. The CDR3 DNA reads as TGTGCCTGGAGTGTTTATTCTCAAAACACCATATATTTT.

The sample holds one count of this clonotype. The CDR3 sequence: CASSQVGGKMGSEQFF. The CDR3 bases are TGTGCCAGCAGCCAGGTGGGGGGAAAGATGGGGAGTGAGCAGTTCTTC. The chain links TRBV7-2 to TRBJ2-1, with TRBD2 as a possible D gene (6 bases). The V gene lost 5 bases and the J gene lost 9 bases, with 23 bases spanning the gap. The CDR3 consists of 16 residues. Per the germline V gene, CDR1 is SGHTA and CDR2 is FQGNSA.

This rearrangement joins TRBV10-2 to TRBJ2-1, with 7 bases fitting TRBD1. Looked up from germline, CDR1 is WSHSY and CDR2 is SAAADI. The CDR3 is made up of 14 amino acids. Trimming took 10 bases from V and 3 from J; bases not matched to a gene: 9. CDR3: CATSTGVGYNEQFF. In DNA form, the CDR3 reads TGCGCCACATCTACAGGGGTTGGCTACAATGAGCAGTTCTTC.

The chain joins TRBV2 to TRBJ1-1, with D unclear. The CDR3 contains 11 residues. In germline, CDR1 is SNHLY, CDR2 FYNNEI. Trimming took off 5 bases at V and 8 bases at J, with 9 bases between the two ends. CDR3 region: CASSPDGEAFF. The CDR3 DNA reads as TGTGCCAGCAGTCCTGATGGGGAAGCTTTCTTT.